This record concerns one T cell receptor (beta chain) sequence. The sample carries other DNA sequences with the same CDR3. Germline lookup yields CDR1 SNHLY and CDR2 FYNNEI. This CDR3 has 14 amino acids. The V gene lost 6 bases and the J gene lost 0 bases, with 9 bases spanning the gap. This table comes from immunoSEQ multiplex PCR, and its TCRdb copy is limited to in-frame clones, with some not included. The sample yields approximately 230,000 clones, approximately 80% seen once. This sample was taken from a study of control samples from healthy donors and cancer patients. This TCR was recovered from a woman aged 55-75 years with lung cancer. This chain links TRBV2 with TRBJ1-3; D gene unclear. The sample comprised PBMCs. The CDR3 region is CASRQDLSGNTIYF. The CDR3 DNA is TGTGCCAGCAGGCAGGACCTCTCTGGAAACACCATATATTTT.